The 29 T cell receptor beta chains reported below all come from one sample, sequenced in a study of blood T cell repertoires in COVID-19. The method was immunoSEQ multiplex PCR; TCRdb's version includes in-frame clones alone and lacks a portion of them. This sample yields about 350,000 clones, of which roughly nine tenths are seen a single time; around 3% belongs to the top ten. Sequencing was performed on PBMCs or T cells enriched from blood (not recorded which). These receptors were obtained from a woman aged 25 to 45 who had recovered from COVID-19.

The rearrangement uses TRBV20-1 and TRBJ2-1; the D is unclear. The V and J ends lost 6 bases and 8 bases respectively, with 8 bases between them. Germline V gene lookup returns CDR1 DFQATT and CDR2 SNEGSKA (reference sequence). The CDR3 is 10 amino acids. The CDR3 sequence: CSALSHEQFF. Here the CDR3 DNA reads TGCAGTGCACTTAGCCATGAGCAGTTCTTC.

The rearrangement joins TRBV10-3 to TRBJ2-1, with 10 nucleotides matching TRBD1. The CDR3 totals 16 residues. The V and J ends lost 3 bases and 8 bases, in that order; junction bases with no gene match: 10. The germline V gene has CDR1 ENHRY and CDR2 SYGVKD. CDR3 DNA: TGTGCCATCAGTGATCCAGACAGGGGGCGCCGTGATGAGCAGTTCTTC. Amino acids: CAISDPDRGRRDEQFF.

The V and J genes are TRBV28 and TRBJ2-1; TRBD1 might be the D (6 bases). Per the germline V gene, CDR1 is MDHEN and CDR2 is SYDVKM. The CDR3 runs 15 residues. V was trimmed by 3 bases and J by 6 bases, leaving 15 bases between them. The CDR3, as DNA: TGTGCCAGCAGTTTGAGGCAGGGGCCGGGCAATGAGCAGTTCTTC. As protein: CASSLRQGPGNEQFF.

The chain joins TRBV29-1 to TRBJ2-2; 8 positions agree with TRBD2. The CDR3 is 14 amino acids. V lost 4 bases, J lost 3 bases, and 4 bases stayed unmatched. Per the germline V gene, CDR1 is SQVTM and CDR2 is ANQGSEA. CDR3 DNA sequence: TGCAGCGTTGGTAGCGGGATTTACACCGGGGAGCTGTTTTTT. Translating gives CSVGSGIYTGELFF.

This chain joins TRBV7-8 and TRBJ2-7; 9 positions match TRBD1. The CDR3 length is 16 residues. CDR1 and CDR2 from the germline V gene are SGHVS and FQNEAQ. V shed 5 bases and J 6 bases; nucleotides not matched to a gene: 14. CDR3 residues: CASSRLEGQGLLEQYF. The CDR3 bases are TGTGCCAGCAGCCGACTTGAGGGACAGGGCCTACTCGAGCAGTACTTC.

The chain is built from TRBV7-8 and TRBJ1-5; possible D gene TRBD1, 5 bases. The ends were cut back, 5 bases at V and 5 bases at J, with 13 bases in the middle. This CDR3 contains 14 residues. Germline V gene data show CDR1 as SGHVS and CDR2 as FQNEAQ. Here the CDR3 reads CASSPLTGDQPQHF. CDR3 in DNA: TGTGCCAGCAGCCCCCTAACAGGAGATCAGCCCCAGCATTTT.

This clone was counted once. The V and J genes are TRBV4-1 and TRBJ2-7; 7 bases are shared with TRBD1. After removal of 4 bases from V and 3 bases from J, the junction contained 9 bases not matched to a gene. The CDR3 has 15 residues. Germline values: CDR1 MGHRA, CDR2 YSYEKL. Here the CDR3 DNA reads TGCGCCAGCAGCCCAGGGACAGCCTCTTACTACGAGCAGTACTTC. As protein: CASSPGTASYYEQYF.

The chain couples TRBV6-5 to TRBJ2-1; possible D gene TRBD2, 5 bases. Germline CDR1 is MNHEY and CDR2 is SVGAGI. The CDR3 has 14 amino acids. Trimming took off 7 bases at V and 5 bases at J, with 15 bases between the two ends. DNA of the CDR3: TGTGCCAGCAAGTCTCCCGGACTTAACAATGAGCAGTTCTTC. Protein product: CASKSPGLNNEQFF.

The chain links TRBV29-1 to TRBJ1-5, with a possible D match to TRBD1 (6 bases). Per germline, CDR1 SQVTM and CDR2 ANQGSEA. Trimming took 0 bases from V and 6 from J, leaving 9 bases between them. CDR3 length: 13 amino acids. In nucleotides, the CDR3 is TGCAGCGTTGAAGAGGGAGGGGGTCAGCCCCAGCATTTT. Its translation: CSVEEGGGQPQHF.

The V call is TRBV28, the J call TRBJ2-2; 7 nucleotides agree with TRBD1. There are 13 residues in the CDR3. Per the germline V gene, CDR1 is MDHEN and CDR2 is SYDVKM. J lost 7 bases, V lost 2 bases, and 1 base had no gene match. This CDR3 reads CASSLGQDGELFF. DNA of the CDR3: TGTGCCAGCAGTTTAGGACAGGACGGGGAGCTGTTTTTT.

The chain uses TRBV28 and TRBJ1-2; 7 bases line up with TRBD1. J was trimmed by 5 bases and V by 9 bases; bases with no gene match: 12. Germline V gene data show CDR1 as MDHEN and CDR2 as SYDVKM. CDR3 length equals 14 residues. The CDR3 DNA reads as TGTGCCAGTTGCATTCAGGGGGTTCAGTATGGCTACACCTTC. This codes for CASCIQGVQYGYTF.

This clone was seen more than once but under ten times. The chain joins TRBV28 to TRBJ2-7, with 12 nucleotides matching TRBD2. Trimming at V came to 6 bases and at J to 2 bases, leaving 5 bases not matched to a gene. CDR1 MDHEN and CDR2 SYDVKM come from the germline V gene. The CDR3 is made up of 15 amino acids. The CDR3 DNA reads TGTGCCAGCAGGAGACTAGCGGGAGAGCCCTACGAGCAGTACTTC. This gives the protein CASRRLAGEPYEQYF. The full variable domain, its missing parts supplied by reference TRBV28 and TRBJ2-7, is DVKVTQSSRYLVKRTGEKVFLECVQDMDHENMFWYRQDPGLGLRLIYFSYDVKMKEKGDIPEGYSVSREKKERFSLILESASTNQTSMYLCASRRLAGEPYEQYFGPGTRLTVT.

This clone was seen just once. This chain connects TRBV6-1 to TRBJ2-3; 10 nucleotides line up with TRBD2. J lost 2 bases, V lost 2 bases, and 4 bases had no gene match. There are 16 residues in the CDR3. Germline CDR1 MNHNS, CDR2 SASEGT. CDR3 DNA sequence: TGTGCCAGCAGTGAAATTCTAGCGGGGGACACAGATACGCAGTATTTT. This codes for CASSEILAGDTDTQYF.

As to this clone: At one boundary the junction diverges from the germline segment, which might be a read error. This chain joins TRBV7-7 and TRBJ2-7; 8 bases match TRBD1. This CDR3 contains 15 residues. Germline values: CDR1 SSHAT, CDR2 FNYEAQ (reference sequence). CDR3 region: CASSQTPDRADEQYF. The CDR3 DNA reads as TGTGCTAGCAGCCAAACCCCGGACAGGGCCGACGAGCAGTACTTC. The entire variable domain, with the rest obtained from reference TRBV7-7 and TRBJ2-7, is as follows: GAGVSQSPRYKVTKRGQDVTLRCDPISSHATLYWYQQALGQGPEFLTYFNYEAQPDKSGLPSDRFSAERPEGSISTLTIQRTEQRDSAMYRCASSQTPDRADEQYFGPGTRLTVT.

The chain recombines TRBV4-1 with TRBJ1-2, with 8 bases aligning to TRBD1. Unmatched junction bases numbered 6, after V lost 2 bases and J lost 4 bases. The CDR3 runs 15 residues. Germline loops: CDR1 MGHRA, CDR2 YSYEKL. The CDR3 sequence: CASSQIGQGVYGYTF. As DNA, the CDR3 is TGCGCCAGCAGCCAAATTGGACAGGGCGTCTATGGCTACACCTTC.

The rearrangement uses TRBV5-1 and TRBJ1-2; a possible D gene is TRBD1 (5 bases). The CDR3 is 16 residues long. Germline CDR1 reads SGHRS; CDR2 reads YFSETQ. V lost 0 bases to trimming and J lost 1 base, with 13 bases between them. The CDR3 is CASSLAADSHNYGYTF. The CDR3 nucleotides read TGCGCCAGCAGCTTGGCCGCTGACAGCCATAACTATGGCTACACCTTC.

The J gene is TRBJ1-1, the V gene TRBV5-1; a possible D gene is TRBD1 (5 bases). Germline V gives CDR1 SGHRS, CDR2 YFSETQ. CDR3 length: 12 residues. The V and J ends lost 5 bases and 4 bases respectively, with 9 bases between them. The CDR3 here is CASRDSATEAFF. The CDR3 coding sequence is TGCGCCAGCAGAGACAGCGCCACTGAAGCTTTCTTT.

J is TRBJ2-3 and V is TRBV6-5, with 7 bases that match TRBD1. Germline loops: CDR1 MNHEY, CDR2 SVGAGI. Trimming cost V 4 bases and J 5 bases; bases outside gene matches: 6. The length of the CDR3 is 14 residues. CDR3 DNA sequence: TGTGCCAGCAGTTCCGCACAGGGGCGAGATACGCAGTATTTT. Its translation: CASSSAQGRDTQYF.

J is TRBJ1-6 and V is TRBV18; D gene unclear. In germline, CDR1 is KGHSH, CDR2 LQKENI. The CDR3 spans 15 residues. Trimming took off 4 bases at V and 0 bases at J, with 7 bases between the two ends. The CDR3 here is CASSLRGSYNSPLHF. The CDR3 nucleotides are TGTGCCAGCTCACTCCGGGGCTCCTATAATTCACCCCTCCACTTT.

The rearrangement joins TRBV6-5 to TRBJ1-6; 9 bases map to TRBD1. Germline V gene data show CDR1 as MNHEY and CDR2 as SVGAGI. The junction had 9 bases not matched to a gene; V was cut back by 6 bases and J by 9 bases. CDR3 length: 15 residues. The CDR3 region has the DNA TGTGCCAGCAGCCCCGAGGGACAGGGTTTTTCACCCCTCCACTTT. It translates to CASSPEGQGFSPLHF.

The chain has TRBV27 and TRBJ2-1; D gene ambiguous. The germline gives CDR1 MNHEY, CDR2 SMNVEV (reference sequence). The CDR3 contains 10 residues. Trimming took 4 bases from V and 8 from J, leaving 3 bases between them. CDR3 residues: CASSSDEQFF. Written as DNA, the CDR3 is TGTGCCAGCAGTTCCGATGAGCAGTTCTTC.

The chain links TRBV7-9 to TRBJ1-1, with 7 bases identical to TRBD1. This CDR3 is built from 15 residues. V shed 1 base, J shed 1 base, and the junction held 3 bases outside the gene matches. Germline-derived CDR1 and CDR2 are SEHNR and FQNEAQ (reference sequence). In nucleotides, the CDR3 is TGTGCCAGCAGCTTAGACCCAGGGGGGAACACTGAAGCTTTCTTT. Its translation: CASSLDPGGNTEAFF.

The J gene is TRBJ2-1, the V gene TRBV19; TRBD1 aligns across 11 bases. The trim removed 5 bases at V and 15 bases at J, leaving 12 bases unmatched. The CDR3 runs 14 residues. Germline CDR1 and CDR2: LNHDA and SQIVND (reference sequence). In DNA form, the CDR3 reads TGTGCCAGTAGTCCCCCGGACAGGGGGCGAAGAGTGTTCTTC. The encoded protein is CASSPPDRGRRVFF.

The CDR3 sequence: CASSPAGVREQYF. The CDR3 region has the DNA TGTGCCAGCTCCCCGGCGGGAGTGCGTGAGCAGTACTTC. The chain joins TRBV7-9 to TRBJ2-7; 7 nucleotides line up with TRBD2. Germline V gene lookup returns CDR1 SEHNR and CDR2 FQNEAQ (reference sequence). The length of the CDR3 is 13 residues. V lost 8 bases to trimming and J lost 7 bases; unmatched junction nucleotides: 11.

CDR3 protein: CASSPDWGSGTGELFF. CDR3 coding DNA: TGTGCCAGCTCACCCGACTGGGGCAGTGGCACCGGGGAGCTGTTTTTT. This chain links TRBV18 with TRBJ2-2; tentatively, D is TRBD1 (5 bases). With 3 bases removed from V and 4 bases from J, the gap between germline ends came to 15 bases. The CDR3 runs 16 residues. Germline V gene lookup returns CDR1 KGHSH and CDR2 LQKENI.

CDR3 DNA sequence: TGTGCCAGCAGCTTAACTAGTATGCCCTACACTGAAGCTTTCTTT. Protein sequence: CASSLTSMPYTEAFF. The genes are TRBV7-2 and TRBJ1-1; D is undetermined. Trimming pared 2 bases from V and 3 bases from J, leaving 13 bases between. The CDR3 loop spans 15 amino acids. The germline V gene has CDR1 SGHTA and CDR2 FQGNSA.

The rearrangement joins TRBV12-3 or TRBV12-4 to TRBJ2-1, with D possibly being TRBD2 (5 bases). This CDR3 comprises 13 residues. Trimming pared 6 bases from V and 3 bases from J, leaving 9 bases between. The CDR3 bases are TGTGCCAGCAGCCGCGACTACTACAATGAGCAGTTCTTC. Its protein product is CASSRDYYNEQFF.

This chain links TRBV18 with TRBJ1-2, with a weak D call TRBD1 (6 bases). CDR3 length equals 13 residues. Germline assignment: CDR1 KGHSH and CDR2 LQKENI. With 6 bases removed from V and 2 bases from J, the gap between germline ends came to 10 bases. CDR3 residues: CASSRGANYGYTF. In DNA, the CDR3 is TGTGCCAGCTCTCGGGGGGCCAACTATGGCTACACCTTC.

This sequence joins TRBV19 and TRBJ1-1, with D perhaps TRBD1 (5 bases). Trimming cost V 1 base and J 3 bases, with 9 bases left between them. Germline CDR1 is LNHDA and CDR2 is SQIVND (reference sequence). The CDR3 length is 14 residues. The CDR3 loop reads CASSIGQGHTEAFF. CDR3 nucleotides: TGTGCCAGTAGTATAGGGCAGGGCCACACTGAAGCTTTCTTT.